What follows are 30 T cell receptor beta chains derived from one specimen sequenced in a study of blood T cells in healthy people across ages. Sample-barcoded 5' priming and a J-beta primer mix drove a second PCR of roughly 7 to 11 cycles. Using its own MiXCR run on the 5' RACE reads, TCRdb lists one record per CDR3 protein. The sample includes about 1,400,000 distinct CDR3 sequences, around 39% seen only once; the top ten take 7.9%. Material: blood. Receptors originate from a woman between 18 and 30 years old in good health.

This clonotype was seen only once. The chain links TRBV7-2 to TRBJ1-2; D is unresolved. Germline CDR1 is SGHTA and CDR2 is FQGNSA. This CDR3 region has 15 residues. Trimming removed 1 base from V and 8 bases from J, with 17 bases in between. Here the CDR3 reads CASSLVGSSLAGYTF. In DNA, the CDR3 is TGTGCCAGCAGCTTAGTCGGCAGCAGCCTTGCGGGCTACACCTTC.

The chain links TRBV18 to TRBJ1-3; no clear D gene. V was trimmed by 0 bases and J by 0 bases, leaving 9 bases between them. CDR3 length: 16 residues. Looked up from germline, CDR1 is KGHSH and CDR2 is LQKENI. CDR3 DNA sequence: TGTGCCAGCTCACCACCTGCCGGAAGCTCTGGAAACACCATATATTTT. Its protein is CASSPPAGSSGNTIYF.

This clonotype has just a few counts. The CDR3 spells CASSYFEGRGETQYF. The CDR3 coding sequence is TGTGCCAGCAGTTACTTTGAGGGGCGGGGGGAGACCCAGTACTTC. The chain joins TRBV6-5 to TRBJ2-5, with TRBD2 identical over 7 bases. Germline CDR1 reads MNHEY; CDR2 reads SVGAGI. The V segment lost 1 base and the J segment 5 bases; nucleotides outside the gene matches: 7. The CDR3 runs to 15 residues.

This clonotype was found a few times. The chain uses TRBV4-1 and TRBJ2-7; D uncertain. V gave up 0 bases and J gave up 2 bases, with 11 bases separating them. Germline V CDR1 and CDR2: MGHRA, YSYEKL. The length of the CDR3 is 15 residues. The CDR3 loop reads CASSQDPSGAYEQYF. The CDR3 nucleotides are TGCGCCAGCAGCCAAGATCCGTCCGGTGCCTACGAGCAGTACTTC.

About this clonotype: One base away lies a much larger clone, so this may be a sequencing read error. The CDR3: CSVGLADPNEQYF. The CDR3 DNA reads as TGCAGCGTTGGACTAGCGGACCCTAATGAGCAGTACTTC. The J gene is TRBJ2-5, the V gene TRBV29-1, with TRBD2 identical over 9 bases. The CDR3 runs to 13 residues. CDR1 is SQVTM and CDR2 is ANQGSEA in the germline V gene. The junction had 11 bases not matched to a gene; V was cut back by 4 bases and J by 11 bases. The variable domain in full, with the rest retrieved from reference TRBV29-1 and TRBJ2-5, is SAVISQKPSRDICQRGTSLTIQCQVDSQVTMMFWYRQQPGQSLTLIATANQGSEATYESGFVIDKFPISRPNLTFSTLTVSNMSPEDSSIYLCSVGLADPNEQYFGPGTRLLVL.

CDR3: CASSLVFGGGAHEQYF. The CDR3 coding sequence is TGTGCCAGCAGCTTAGTATTTGGAGGCGGGGCCCACGAGCAGTACTTC. This chain links TRBV7-2 with TRBJ2-7, with D possibly matching TRBD2 (6 bases). Germline-derived CDR1 and CDR2 are SGHTA and FQGNSA. This CDR3 has 16 residues. V lost 1 base and J lost 5, with 18 bases in between.

This rearrangement joins TRBV6-5 to TRBJ2-3; 8 bases match TRBD2. The germline V gene encodes CDR1 MNHEY and CDR2 SVGAGI. Unmatched junction bases numbered 9, after V lost 0 bases and J lost 7 bases. The CDR3 contains 16 residues. CDR3 in DNA: TGTGCCAGCAGTTACTCGACGACTAGCGAGCTGCATACGCAGTATTTT. Protein product: CASSYSTTSELHTQYF.

V is TRBV12-3 or TRBV12-4 and J is TRBJ2-1; TRBD1 agrees at 9 bases. With 5 bases clipped from V and 9 bases from J, the junction kept 5 bases outside the gene matches. The CDR3 covers 13 residues. The CDR3: CASSRGQGIEQFF. For the CDR3, the DNA is TGTGCCAGCAGTAGAGGACAGGGGATTGAGCAGTTCTTC.

There are a few counts of this clonotype. J is TRBJ2-7 and V is TRBV4-1, with 8 bases fitting TRBD2. CDR3 size: 15 residues. The ends lost 2 bases at V and 6 bases at J; junction bases unmatched: 9. Germline loops: CDR1 MGHRA, CDR2 YSYEKL. The CDR3, as DNA: TGCGCCAGCAGCCAAACTAGCGGTTCTTGGGCCGAGCAGTACTTC. Residues: CASSQTSGSWAEQYF.

The rearrangement links TRBV5-8 to TRBJ2-5; D may be TRBD2 (5 bases). This CDR3 spans 14 amino acids. Trimming took off 0 bases at V and 5 bases at J, with 11 bases between the two ends. Germline-derived CDR1 and CDR2 are SGHTS and YDEGEE. The CDR3 DNA reads as TGTGCCAGCAGCTTGGAACCGGGGTGGGAGACCCAGTACTTC. As protein: CASSLEPGWETQYF. Full variable domain (remainder filled in from reference TRBV5-8 and TRBJ2-5): EAGVTQSPTHLIKTRGQQATLRCSPISGHTSVYWYQQALGLGLQFLLWYDEGEERNRGNFPPRFSGRQFPNYSSELNVNALELEDSALYLCASSLEPGWETQYFGPGTRLLVL.

This clonotype was seen only a few times. This chain joins TRBV6-2 or TRBV6-3 and TRBJ2-7, with 14 bases fitting TRBD2. V was clipped by 2 bases and J by 7 bases; unmatched bases: 10. There are 17 residues in the CDR3. CDR1 is MNHEY and CDR2 is SVGEGT in the germline V gene. The CDR3 reads CASSYGTSGRTYNEQYF. The DNA of the CDR3 is TGTGCCAGCAGTTACGGGACTAGCGGGAGAACCTACAATGAGCAGTACTTC.

This rearrangement joins TRBV5-1 to TRBJ2-1, with 8 bases identical to TRBD2. With the DNA end fitting TRBJ2-7 better, the J assignment may be wrong. CDR1 and CDR2 from the germline V gene are SGHRS and YFSETQ. The CDR3 is 14 residues long. The CDR3 sequence: CASSRGGVYNEQYF. The CDR3 nucleotides read TGCGCCAGCAGCCGGGGGGGGGTTTACAATGAGCAGTACTTC.

To note about this clonotype: This clone may be a read error of a much larger clone one base away. The rearrangement links TRBV12-3 or TRBV12-4 to TRBJ1-1; D gene ambiguous. V lost 7 bases to trimming and J lost 3 bases, with 18 bases between them. This CDR3 region has 15 residues. This CDR3 is CASKESPKMDTEAFF. The CDR3 DNA reads TGTGCCAGCAAAGAATCGCCAAAGATGGACACTGAAGCTTTCTTT.

This clonotype has a handful of counts. The rearrangement uses TRBV28 and TRBJ2-7; 7 nucleotides line up with TRBD2. J gave up 3 bases and V 6 bases, and 14 bases lay outside the gene matches. The CDR3 length is 16 residues. CDR1 is MDHEN and CDR2 is SYDVKM in the germline V gene. The CDR3 sequence: CASRTSAGVRFYEQYF. The CDR3 DNA reads as TGTGCCAGCAGAACGAGCGCGGGGGTTCGGTTCTACGAGCAGTACTTC.

V gene TRBV4-1 combines with J gene TRBJ2-3; 14 positions agree with TRBD2. The junction had 5 bases not matched to a gene; V was cut back by 0 bases and J by 3 bases. Germline loops: CDR1 MGHRA, CDR2 YSYEKL. The CDR3 is 18 amino acids. As DNA, the CDR3 is TGCGCCAGCAGCCAAGATTCGACTAGCGGGGGGGCGACAGATACGCAGTATTTT. It translates to CASSQDSTSGGATDTQYF.

The V and J genes are TRBV4-1 and TRBJ1-2; D is uncertain. The V end lost 0 bases, the J end lost 1 base, and 9 bases lay between the germline ends. The CDR3 spans 15 residues. Germline assignment: CDR1 MGHRA and CDR2 YSYEKL. CDR3 loop: CASSQEFGVNYGYTF. In nucleotides, the CDR3 is TGCGCCAGCAGCCAAGAATTCGGGGTTAACTATGGCTACACCTTC.

This clonotype was observed a few times. This rearrangement joins TRBV12-5 to TRBJ2-3; D is possibly TRBD2 (7 bases). CDR1 is LGHNT and CDR2 is FRNRAP in the germline V gene. Trimming pared 4 bases from V and 4 bases from J, leaving 15 bases between. The CDR3 sequence is 15 residues long. Here the CDR3 DNA reads TGTGCTAGTGGTTCCAGCGGGAAGGGGGCAGATACGCAGTATTTT. Translated: CASGSSGKGADTQYF.

In this sample, this clonotype turned up a few times. The rearrangement links TRBV20-1 to TRBJ2-5; 8 positions match TRBD1. Germline trimming cut 1 base from V and 5 bases from J; bases unmatched to any gene: 12. Looked up from germline, CDR1 is DFQATT and CDR2 is SNEGSKA (reference sequence). CDR3 length: 16 amino acids. The CDR3 is CSARAGVRGREETQYF. CDR3 in DNA: TGCAGTGCTAGAGCTGGAGTCAGGGGGCGAGAGGAGACCCAGTACTTC.

The J gene is TRBJ2-3, the V gene TRBV11-2, with D unclear. CDR1 SGHAT and CDR2 FQNNGV come from the germline V gene. This CDR3 has 15 residues. Between the trimmed V and J ends, which lost 1 base and 2 bases, there was a span of 10 bases. The CDR3 DNA is TGTGCCAGCAGCTTAGGAGGCCGCCCCACAGATACGCAGTATTTT. Translating it yields CASSLGGRPTDTQYF.

The J gene is TRBJ2-4, the V gene TRBV28, with D unclear. The J call is in doubt because the DNA end fits TRBJ2-7 better. CDR3 length equals 14 residues. CDR1 MDHEN and CDR2 SYDVKM come from the germline V gene. The CDR3 DNA is TGTGCCAGCAGTTTAATTAGGAGCTCCTACGAGCAGTACTTC. Its translation is CASSLIRSSYEQYF.

The V gene is TRBV10-3, the J gene TRBJ2-3, with D perhaps matching TRBD1 (5 bases). Trimming took 6 bases from V and 0 from J, leaving 16 bases between them. This CDR3 is built from 16 residues. CDR1 is ENHRY and CDR2 is SYGVKD in the germline V gene. CDR3 loop: CAISSAGADSTDTQYF. Written as DNA, the CDR3 is TGTGCCATCAGCTCCGCTGGGGCGGATAGCACAGATACGCAGTATTTT.

A single count supports this clonotype. This chain joins TRBV11-3 and TRBJ2-1, with TRBD1 matching over 10 bases. This CDR3 has 14 residues. Trimming at V came to 3 bases and at J to 7 bases, leaving 3 bases not matched to a gene. CDR1 is SGHNT, CDR2 YENEEA, per germline. CDR3 nucleotide sequence: TGTGCCAGCAGCTTGCCGGGACAGGGGAATGAGCAGTTCTTC. It yields the protein CASSLPGQGNEQFF.

The rearrangement links TRBV24-1 to TRBJ1-2, with 8 bases that match TRBD1. Looked up from germline, CDR1 is KGHDR and CDR2 is SFDVKD. V lost 12 bases, J lost 1 base, and 18 bases stayed unmatched. This CDR3 spans 17 amino acids. The CDR3 DNA reads TGTGCCCCGAGGGGACTTCCCGGGACAGGCAATAACTATGGCTACACCTTC. Protein: CAPRGLPGTGNNYGYTF.

The chain carries TRBV6-1 and TRBJ1-5; 7 bases align to TRBD1. Germline lookup yields CDR1 MNHNS and CDR2 SASEGT. This CDR3 region has 14 residues. V lost 4 bases, J lost 6 bases, and 6 bases stayed unmatched. CDR3 coding DNA: TGTGCCAGCAGTGTCGAGGGGGCGGGTCAGCCCCAGCATTTT. This encodes CASSVEGAGQPQHF.

In this sample, this clonotype turned up a few times. The chain recombines TRBV29-1 with TRBJ2-5; 12 nucleotides agree with TRBD2. Trimming cost V 5 bases and J 3 bases; bases outside gene matches: 7. This CDR3 contains 15 residues. From germline, CDR1 is SQVTM and CDR2 ANQGSEA. The CDR3 sequence is CSVTSSGGVKETQYF. In nucleotides, the CDR3 is TGCAGCGTTACTTCTAGCGGGGGGGTAAAAGAGACCCAGTACTTC.

This clonotype was counted a few times. The gene calls are TRBV20-1 and TRBJ2-5; D unresolved. The J call may be wrong; the DNA end is better matched by TRBJ2-7. In germline, CDR1 is DFQATT, CDR2 SNEGSKA (reference sequence). The length of the CDR3 is 14 residues. The CDR3 DNA is TGCAGTGCTAGAGAAGCGATGTCGTCCTACGAGCAGTACTTC. It specifies CSAREAMSSYEQYF.

This chain links TRBV10-3 with TRBJ2-1; no reliable D call. Germline-derived CDR1 and CDR2 are ENHRY and SYGVKD. This CDR3 contains 13 residues. Trimming took 8 bases from V and 5 from J, leaving 13 bases between them. The CDR3 loop reads CAIFLQENNEQFF. The CDR3 DNA reads as TGTGCCATCTTTCTTCAGGAAAACAATGAGCAGTTCTTC.

The chain combines TRBV20-1 with TRBJ2-3; 7 bases match TRBD2. The CDR3 has 17 amino acids. CDR1 DFQATT and CDR2 SNEGSKA come from the germline V gene (reference sequence). V shed 0 bases, J shed 4 bases, and the junction held 13 bases outside the gene matches. CDR3 in amino acids: CSARDRDGGGIADTQYF. CDR3 nucleotide sequence: TGCAGTGCTAGAGATCGGGATGGCGGGGGAATAGCAGATACGCAGTATTTT.

The rearrangement joins TRBV12-3 or TRBV12-4 to TRBJ2-6, with TRBD1 as a possible D gene (5 bases). The CDR3 is made up of 18 amino acids. Trimming took off 5 bases at V and 0 bases at J, with 17 bases between the two ends. The CDR3 here is CASSRKQAPNSGANVLTF. In DNA form, the CDR3 reads TGTGCCAGCAGTCGAAAACAGGCCCCCAACTCTGGGGCCAACGTCCTGACTTTC.

The chain recombines TRBV18 with TRBJ1-2; 8 positions agree with TRBD1. Per germline, CDR1 KGHSH and CDR2 LQKENI. The CDR3 spans 15 residues. V gave up 8 bases and J gave up 2 bases; unmatched junction bases: 10. The CDR3 loop is CASRTSGQENYGYTF. CDR3 nucleotides: TGTGCCAGCCGAACCTCGGGACAGGAGAACTATGGCTACACCTTC.